This entry features one T cell receptor beta chain sequence. The antigen remains unidentified. This sample was taken from a study of CD8 T cells in ankylosing spondylitis. Broader study findings: Fewer than ten highly homologous variants made up a TCR beta motif, and this motif appeared characteristic of ankylosing spondylitis blood.

TCRdb re-called the 5' RACE reads through MiXCR, storing one row per CDR3 protein. In the table there are 300,000 to 400,000 distinct CDR3 sequences, roughly 14% of which are singletons. This sequence originates from a male donor with ankylosing spondylitis or in good health (not recorded which). Specimen: blood, either unsorted or a sorted T cell fraction (not recorded which).

CDR3 DNA sequence: TGTGCCAGCAGCCAAGTAGAACTAGCGGGGGGGGATGAGCAGTTCTTC. Translating gives CASSQVELAGGDEQFF. The chain employs TRBV3-1 and TRBJ2-1; 13 bases are a match to TRBD2. There are 16 residues in the CDR3. V was clipped by 1 base and J by 8 bases; unmatched bases: 5. In germline, CDR1 is LGHDT, CDR2 YNNKEL (reference sequence).